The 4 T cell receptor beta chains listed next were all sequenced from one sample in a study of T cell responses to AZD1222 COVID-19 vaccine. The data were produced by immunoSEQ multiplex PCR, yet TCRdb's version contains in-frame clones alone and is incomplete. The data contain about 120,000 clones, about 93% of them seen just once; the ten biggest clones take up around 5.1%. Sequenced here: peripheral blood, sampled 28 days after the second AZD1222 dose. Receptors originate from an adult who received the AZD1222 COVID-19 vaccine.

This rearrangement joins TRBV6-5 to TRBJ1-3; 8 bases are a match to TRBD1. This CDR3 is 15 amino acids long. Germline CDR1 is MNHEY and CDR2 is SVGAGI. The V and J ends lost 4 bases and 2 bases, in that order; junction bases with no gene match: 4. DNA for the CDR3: TGTGCCAGCAGTTTAGGACAGGGAACTGGAAACACCATATATTTT. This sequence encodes CASSLGQGTGNTIYF.

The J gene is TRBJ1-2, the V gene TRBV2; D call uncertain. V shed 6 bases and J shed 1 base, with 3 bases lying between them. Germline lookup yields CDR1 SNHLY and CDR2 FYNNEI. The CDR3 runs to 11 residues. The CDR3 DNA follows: TGTGCCAGCAGCCATAACTATGGCTACACCTTC. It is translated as CASSHNYGYTF. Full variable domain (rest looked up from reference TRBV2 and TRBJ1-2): EPEVTQTPSHQVTQMGQEVILRCVPISNHLYFYWYRQILGQKVEFLVSFYNNEISEKSEIFDDQFSVERPDGSNFTLKIRSTKLEDSAMYFCASSHNYGYTFGSGTRLTVV.

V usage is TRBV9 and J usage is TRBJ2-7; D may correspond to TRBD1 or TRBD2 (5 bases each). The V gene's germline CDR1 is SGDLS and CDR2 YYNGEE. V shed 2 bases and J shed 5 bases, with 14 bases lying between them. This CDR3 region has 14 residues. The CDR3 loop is CASSVVWDENEQYF. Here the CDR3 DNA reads TGTGCCAGCAGCGTGGTGTGGGACGAGAACGAGCAGTACTTC. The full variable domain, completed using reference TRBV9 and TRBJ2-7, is DSGVTQTPKHLITATGQRVTLRCSPRSGDLSVYWYQQSLDQGLQFLIQYYNGEERAKGNILERFSAQQFPDLHSELNLSSLELGDSALYFCASSVVWDENEQYFGPGTRLTVT.

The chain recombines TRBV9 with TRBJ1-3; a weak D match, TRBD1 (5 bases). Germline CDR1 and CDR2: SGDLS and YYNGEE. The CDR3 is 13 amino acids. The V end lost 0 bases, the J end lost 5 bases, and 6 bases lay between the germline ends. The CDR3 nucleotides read TGTGCCAGCAGCGTAGAGGGGAGAAACACCATATATTTT. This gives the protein CASSVEGRNTIYF.